This is a list of T cell receptor beta chains from one sample in a study of human CD8 memory T cell subsets. Following a re-call of the 5' RACE reads, TCRdb has one entry per CDR3 protein and lacks DNA. The sample features about 17,000 distinct CDR3 sequences, with about 5.2% in its top ten. What was sequenced was CD8+ stem-like memory T cells (TSCM and TCM) sorted from PBMCs. These receptors came from a human donor in good health. Both conserved end residues are part of each CDR3. Clone size is given for some rows only: seen once, a few or many times, or a class if the clone is expanded.

clone_size	v_call	j_call	cdr3_aa
.	TRBV9	TRBJ1-1	CASSVEGTANTEAFF
.	TRBV6-2/TRBV6-3	TRBJ1-6	CASRKDRDSHSPLHF
.	TRBV12-3/TRBV12-4	TRBJ2-2	CASSPDSGELFF
.	TRBV3-1	TRBJ2-1	CASSEGGQGWENEQFF
.	TRBV10-3	TRBJ2-3	CATRGTSGLTDTQYF
.	TRBV7-6	TRBJ2-2	CASSLTSGGKANTGELFF
.	TRBV10-3	TRBJ2-7	CAIRSPGYYEQYF
.	TRBV6-6	TRBJ2-3	CASSYHPGGNTDTQYF
.	TRBV7-6	TRBJ1-1	CASSSGQMNTEAFF
.	TRBV13	TRBJ2-1	CASSHSEYLITYNEQFF
.	TRBV2	TRBJ2-1	CASSPGTKTVTSSYNEQFF
.	TRBV9	TRBJ2-1	CASGAPQTPTSGTSYNEQFF
.	TRBV19	TRBJ1-5	CASRLGNQPQHF
.	TRBV12-3/TRBV12-4	TRBJ1-2	CASSLGRGRGYTF
medium-sized	TRBV28	TRBJ1-1	CASTGTGSEAFF
.	TRBV7-2	TRBJ1-1	CASSPGTGVDTEAFF
.	TRBV3-1	TRBJ2-7	CASSSTRDTEEQYF
.	TRBV29-1	TRBJ1-4	CSVEWPNEKLFF
.	TRBV19	TRBJ2-1	CASSMVGNEQFF
.	TRBV19	TRBJ2-2	CASSIGPGTGELFF
.	TRBV25-1	TRBJ2-7	CASSDFEGGKSYEQYF
medium-sized	TRBV5-1	TRBJ2-1	CASSLVQGENEQFF
.	TRBV11-2	TRBJ2-5	CASSLTGGYQETQYF
.	TRBV20-1	TRBJ1-1	CSAHARQTMNTEAFF
.	TRBV7-9	TRBJ1-1	CASSFDIMNTEAFF
.	TRBV5-5	TRBJ1-2	CASSLGENYGYTF
.	TRBV6-5	TRBJ2-7	CASSRVQGPNSEQYF
.	TRBV29-1	TRBJ2-7	CSVSGTVGYEQYF
.	TRBV4-1	TRBJ2-7	CASSLFQAGGSYEQYF
.	TRBV6-6	TRBJ1-1	CASTFGDRNTEAFF
.	TRBV4-3	TRBJ1-1	CASSQDGLNRAEAFF
.	TRBV19	TRBJ2-1	CASSLGSSSYNEQFF
.	TRBV20-1	TRBJ1-1	CSARPPGGWTEAFF
medium-sized	TRBV3-1	TRBJ1-2	CASSQDGIIRGNYGYTF
.	TRBV4-3	TRBJ2-2	CASSTLPQGAYTGELFF
.	TRBV7-9	TRBJ1-1	CASSSDRGRTEAFF